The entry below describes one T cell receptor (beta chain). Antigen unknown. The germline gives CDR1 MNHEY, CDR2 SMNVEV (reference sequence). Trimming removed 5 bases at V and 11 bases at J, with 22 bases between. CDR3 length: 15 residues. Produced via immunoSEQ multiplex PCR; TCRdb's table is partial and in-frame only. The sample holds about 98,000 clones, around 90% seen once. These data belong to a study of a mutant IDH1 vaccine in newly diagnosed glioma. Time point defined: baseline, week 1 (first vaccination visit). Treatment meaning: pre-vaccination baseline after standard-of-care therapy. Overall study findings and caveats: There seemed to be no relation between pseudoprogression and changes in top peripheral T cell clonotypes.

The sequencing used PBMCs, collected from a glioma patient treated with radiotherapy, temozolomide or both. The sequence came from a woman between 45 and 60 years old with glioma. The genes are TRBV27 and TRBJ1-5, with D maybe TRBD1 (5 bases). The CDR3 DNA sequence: TGTGCCAGCAGTACCATGGAGGGGAGTGGTCGGGCCCAGCATTTT. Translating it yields CASSTMEGSGRAQHF.